This TCR beta chain was found in a study of T cell responses to AZD1222 COVID-19 vaccine. Study-wide findings and caveats: Donors were mostly white British, more females; clonal diversity possibly underestimated.

Sequenced by immunoSEQ multiplex PCR; TCRdb stores in-frame clones only, minus some. The table includes under 95,000 clones, 90% detected once. The CDR3 has 16 residues. The trim removed 3 bases at V and 8 bases at J, leaving 16 bases unmatched. The germline gives CDR1 DFQATT, CDR2 SNEGSKA (reference sequence). A remark on this clone: Its target is not known.

Material: peripheral blood, obtained on day 0 of AZD1222 vaccination. The rearrangement uses TRBV20-1 and TRBJ2-1; 7 positions agree with TRBD1. The clonotype was recovered from an adult in good health. In DNA, the CDR3 is TGCAGTGCTAGTAGGGACAGACAAACGTCAACGGATGAGCAGTTCTTC. This sequence encodes CSASRDRQTSTDEQFF.